Listed below are T cell receptor beta chains from one sample, sequenced in a study of T cells in localized non-small cell lung cancer. TCRdb's table, derived via immunoSEQ multiplex PCR, lists solely in-frame clones and lacks some. Of 23,000 or so clones listed, more than 85% were seen once; the top ten hold roughly 15%. Sequenced material: peripheral blood, taken before any cancer treatment. Receptors originate from a man aged 35 to 70 with stage III squamous cell lung carcinoma. The CDR3 runs from the conserved cysteine through the conserved F or W. Fields, in order: D gene, clone size, J gene, V gene, CDR3 protein, CDR3 DNA. The D gene is left open where the match is weak. Size values are once, few and many counts, or a class for expanded clones, and some rows have none.

NA,NA,TRBJ2-1,TRBV5-4,CASSPQDSSSYNEQFF,TGTGCCAGCAGCCCACAGGACAGCAGCTCCTACAATGAGCAGTTCTTC
NA,NA,TRBJ2-1,TRBV5-1,CASSLAEAGEDQFF,TGCGCCAGCAGCTTGGCCGAGGCTGGGGAGGATCAGTTCTTC
TRBD2,NA,TRBJ2-7,TRBV29-1,CSVGGAGGLSYEQYF,TGCAGCGTTGGAGGAGCGGGGGGTCTCTCCTACGAGCAGTACTTC
NA,NA,TRBJ1-5,TRBV18,CASSAEQRLTNQPQHF,TGTGCCAGCTCCGCAGAGCAGCGACTTACCAATCAGCCCCAGCATTTT
TRBD1,NA,TRBJ2-7,TRBV18,CASSPTTGGSYEQYF,TGTGCCAGCTCACCTACGACAGGGGGAAGCTACGAGCAGTACTTC
TRBD2,NA,TRBJ2-5,TRBV19,CASSIGTSGLVRKETQYF,TGTGCCAGTAGTATCGGGACTAGCGGGTTAGTGAGGAAAGAGACCCAGTACTTC
TRBD2,NA,TRBJ2-6,TRBV30,CASRLAGSSGANVLTF,TGTGCCTCCCGACTAGCGGGGAGCTCTGGGGCCAACGTCCTGACTTTC
NA,NA,TRBJ1-2,TRBV11-2,CASSFSGDYGYTF,TGTGCCAGCAGCTTTTCAGGGGACTATGGCTACACCTTC
TRBD1,NA,TRBJ1-5,TRBV2,CASSQEGTGQQPQHF,TGTGCCAGCAGCCAAGAGGGGACAGGGCAACAGCCCCAGCATTTT
NA,NA,TRBJ2-5,TRBV6-6,CASSYGSGLASETQYF,TGTGCCAGCAGTTACGGATCCGGGTTGGCGTCGGAGACCCAGTACTTC
TRBD2,once,TRBJ2-2,TRBV7-9,CASRVLAGGYTGELFF,TGTGCCAGCAGAGTACTAGCGGGGGGCTACACCGGGGAGCTGTTTTTT
TRBD2,NA,TRBJ2-1,TRBV5-1,CASSSGAGGPYNEQFF,TGCGCCAGCAGCTCCGGAGCGGGGGGGCCTTACAATGAGCAGTTCTTC
NA,NA,TRBJ2-7,TRBV6-5,CASSSVYEQYF,TGTGCCAGCAGTTCGGTCTACGAGCAGTACTTC
NA,NA,TRBJ1-6,TRBV5-4,CASSLRSLGANSPLHF,TGTGCCAGCAGCTTGAGGAGTTTGGGGGCCAATTCACCCCTCCACTTT
TRBD1,NA,TRBJ1-1,TRBV19,CASSMAGTGGRSTEAFF,TGTGCCAGTAGTATGGCCGGGACAGGGGGGAGAAGCACTGAAGCTTTCTTT
TRBD1,NA,TRBJ1-2,TRBV5-4,CASSLSAGGGYGYTF,TGTGCCAGCAGCTTGTCAGCAGGGGGCGGCTATGGCTACACCTTC
NA,NA,TRBJ2-3,TRBV11-2,CASSLVGGPGTDTQYF,TGTGCCAGCAGCTTAGTAGGGGGGCCGGGGACAGATACGCAGTATTTT
NA,once,TRBJ2-1,TRBV4-2,CASSQDKGSGYNEQFF,TGTGCCAGCAGCCAAGATAAGGGTAGCGGATACAATGAGCAGTTCTTC
NA,NA,TRBJ2-2,TRBV5-1,CASSLVVSGYTGELFF,TGCGCCAGCAGCTTGGTGGTGAGCGGTTACACCGGGGAGCTGTTTTTT
NA,NA,TRBJ1-1,TRBV7-8,CASSLLGDTEAFF,TGTGCCAGCAGCTTATTGGGAGACACTGAAGCTTTCTTT
NA,NA,TRBJ2-2,TRBV11-2,CASSRAGVGELFF,TGTGCCAGCAGCCGAGCAGGGGTCGGGGAGCTGTTTTTT
NA,NA,TRBJ1-6,TRBV6-1,CASSASQGNNSPLHF,TGTGCCAGCAGTGCGTCGCAGGGGAATAATTCACCCCTCCACTTT
NA,NA,TRBJ2-3,TRBV5-1,CASSLAGPDTQYF,TGCGCCAGCAGCTTGGCTGGACCGGATACGCAGTATTTT
NA,NA,TRBJ1-1,TRBV5-4,CASSPPGRVTEAFF,TGTGCCAGCAGCCCCCCCGGGAGGGTTACTGAAGCTTTCTTT
TRBD1,NA,TRBJ1-4,TRBV19,CASRKGTETNEKLFF,TGTGCCAGTAGGAAGGGGACAGAGACAAATGAAAAACTGTTTTTT
NA,NA,TRBJ2-1,TRBV21-1,CASSNNFARGSYNEQFF,NA
TRBD2,NA,TRBJ2-7,TRBV7-8,CASTPFSGGGGVSDSYEQYF,TGTGCCAGCACTCCTTTTTCCGGGGGGGGTGGTGTTAGCGACTCCTACGAGCAGTACTTC
TRBD1,NA,TRBJ2-5,TRBV29-1,CSVNQGARETQYF,TGCAGCGTAAACCAGGGGGCCAGAGAGACCCAGTACTTC
NA,once,TRBJ1-6,TRBV18,CASSPSRGGNSPLHF,TGTGCCAGCTCACCATCCCGGGGAGGGAATTCACCCCTCCACTTT
TRBD2,NA,TRBJ2-2,TRBV30,CAWTSGGSNTGELFF,TGTGCCTGGACTAGCGGGGGGTCGAACACCGGGGAGCTGTTTTTT
NA,NA,TRBJ2-1,TRBV29-1,CSVGEDPESYNEQFF,TGCAGCGTTGGGGAAGACCCCGAATCCTACAATGAGCAGTTCTTC
NA,once,TRBJ1-2,TRBV29-1,CSVYGGYGTGYTF,TGCAGCGTTTACGGGGGCTACGGGACTGGCTACACCTTC
NA,NA,TRBJ1-2,TRBV11-2,CASTRGTRGYTF,TGTGCCAGCACCCGCGGGACGCGGGGCTACACCTTC
TRBD1,NA,TRBJ2-7,TRBV19,CASSPTGTYEQYF,TGTGCCAGCAGCCCGACAGGGACCTACGAGCAGTACTTC
NA,NA,TRBJ2-1,TRBV14,CASSRSEGSEQFF,TGTGCCAGCAGCCGGTCGGAGGGCAGTGAGCAGTTCTTC
NA,NA,TRBJ1-6,TRBV9,CASSPRGARRNSPLHF,TGTGCCAGCAGCCCTAGGGGGGCGCGTCGTAATTCACCCCTCCACTTT
TRBD2,NA,TRBJ2-1,TRBV9,CASSVGGRVNEQFF,TGTGCCAGCAGCGTGGGCGGGAGGGTCAATGAGCAGTTCTTC
NA,NA,TRBJ2-1,TRBV7-2,CASSLMENNEQFF,TGTGCCAGCAGCTTAATGGAAAACAATGAGCAGTTCTTC
NA,NA,TRBJ2-1,TRBV7-2,CASSLDGSSYNEQFF,TGTGCCAGCAGCTTGGATGGAAGCTCCTACAATGAGCAGTTCTTC
NA,NA,TRBJ2-5,TRBV5-1,CASARDANYQETQYF,TGCGCCAGCGCTCGGGACGCTAATTACCAAGAGACCCAGTACTTC
NA,NA,TRBJ2-2,TRBV4-2,CASSPYRAGELFF,TGTGCCAGCAGCCCATACAGGGCCGGGGAGCTGTTTTTT
NA,NA,TRBJ2-3,TRBV25-1,CASSEYKGTDTQYF,TGTGCCAGCAGTGAATACAAGGGGACAGATACGCAGTATTTT
NA,NA,TRBJ1-5,TRBV2,CASSEIGASNQPQHF,TGTGCCAGCAGTGAAATTGGGGCGAGCAATCAGCCCCAGCATTTT
TRBD1,once,TRBJ2-7,TRBV7-9,CASSWEQGDYEQYF,TGTGCCAGCAGCTGGGAACAGGGGGACTACGAGCAGTACTTC
TRBD1,NA,TRBJ1-1,TRBV5-4,CASSLDRGGTEAFF,TGTGCCAGCAGCCTTGACAGGGGGGGCACTGAAGCTTTCTTT
NA,NA,TRBJ2-2,TRBV7-2,CASSLEGYSFGELFF,TGTGCCAGCAGCTTAGAAGGCTACAGTTTCGGGGAGCTGTTTTTT